Sequencing of this T cell receptor (beta chain) was carried out in a study of T cells in tumors after PD-1 blockade. The overall study: Mean per blood sample: 113,528 templates (about 24,000-257,772), around 34,000 unique clonotypes.

Here immunoSEQ multiplex PCR was the method, and the copy in TCRdb shows in-frame clones only, minus some. The top ten clones hold approximately 38% of a sample with about 33,000 clones, roughly 78% of them seen once. Sequences were derived from PBMCs, sampled before anti-PD-1 treatment. This TCR came from a human donor with basal cell carcinoma.

The CDR3 coding sequence is TGTGCCAGCAGCTTAATGGACAGGGGAAACTCACCCCTCCACTTT. It codes for CASSLMDRGNSPLHF. The genes are TRBV7-2 and TRBJ1-6, with 9 bases fitting TRBD1. CDR1 is SGHTA and CDR2 is FQGNSA in the germline V gene. This CDR3 has 15 amino acids. Trimming removed 2 bases from V and 10 bases from J; junction bases left unmatched: 6.